This T cell receptor (beta chain) was identified in a study of shared clonotypes between healthy human individuals. Findings and limits, study-wide: Donor scarcity curtailed the genetic and exposure-history diversity represented herein.

A word on this clone: Its antigen is currently unknown.

The CDR3 runs 18 residues. CDR1 MNHNS and CDR2 SASEGT come from the germline V gene. The V and J ends lost 1 base and 5 bases respectively, with 23 bases between them. Profiled with immunoSEQ multiplex PCR; TCRdb holds only in-frame clones, not every one. The sample consists of 2 million to 3 million clones, 80% to 95% of them appearing once. This TCR was sampled from a man in his late teens or twenties in good health. Some clones in this sample may be carry-over from other donors' samples. The sample consisted of naive CD4+ T cells from PBMCs. Indicated subset: CD45RA+ positively selected. This rearrangement joins TRBV6-1 to TRBJ2-5; D might be TRBD2 (5 bases). This chain's CDR3 is CASSEGRVASSPGETQYF. The CDR3 region has the DNA TGTGCCAGCAGTGAAGGGCGGGTGGCTAGCTCCCCGGGGGAGACCCAGTACTTC.